This T cell receptor beta chain derives from a study of beta chain features in type 1 diabetes. Study-wide results and limits: Type 1 diabetes patients had moderately but significantly shorter TCRB CDR3s in all four CD4+ subsets.

The CDR3 consists of 13 residues. Germline V lookup: CDR1 KGHSH, CDR2 LQKENI. Between the trimmed V and J ends, which lost 0 bases and 6 bases, there was a span of 7 bases. Details on this clone: Its antigen is unidentified.

Expressed TCRB transcripts were sequenced because the entire RNA isolate underwent reverse transcription. Profiling relied on immunoSEQ multiplex PCR, and the TCRdb table lists in-frame clones only, not all of them. The data contain about 47,000 clones, approximately 40% of them seen just once; the ten biggest clones take up roughly 0.13%. The sequence was collected from a man aged 25 to 45 with type 1 diabetes. The V gene is TRBV18, the J gene TRBJ2-3, with D perhaps matching TRBD2 (6 bases). Sequences were obtained from stem cell memory CD4+ T cells from blood. CDR3 region: CASSPPSGDTQYF. The CDR3 region has the DNA TGTGCCAGCTCACCACCGAGCGGGGATACGCAGTATTTT.